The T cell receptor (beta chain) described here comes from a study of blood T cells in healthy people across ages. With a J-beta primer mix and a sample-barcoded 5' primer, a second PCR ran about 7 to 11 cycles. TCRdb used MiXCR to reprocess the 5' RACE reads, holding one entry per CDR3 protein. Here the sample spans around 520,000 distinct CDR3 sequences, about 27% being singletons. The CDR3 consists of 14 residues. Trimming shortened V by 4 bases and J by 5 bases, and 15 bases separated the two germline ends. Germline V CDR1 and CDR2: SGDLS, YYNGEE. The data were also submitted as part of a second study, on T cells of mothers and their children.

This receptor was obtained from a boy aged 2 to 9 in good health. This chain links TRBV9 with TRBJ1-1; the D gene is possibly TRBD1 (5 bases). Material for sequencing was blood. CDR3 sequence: CASSYDSTSTEAFF. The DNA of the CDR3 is TGTGCCAGCAGCTACGACAGTACTTCAACTGAAGCTTTCTTT. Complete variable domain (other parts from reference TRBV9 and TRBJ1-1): DSGVTQTPKHLITATGQRVTLRCSPRSGDLSVYWYQQSLDQGLQFLIQYYNGEERAKGNILERFSAQQFPDLHSELNLSSLELGDSALYFCASSYDSTSTEAFFGQGTRLTVV.